These 9 T cell receptor beta chains were sequenced from one sample in a study of pediatric ulcerative colitis (dated by TCRdb to between 2018 and 2021). Library preparation employed the immunoSEQ multiplex PCR assay. The source is immuneACCESS, and TCRdb retained only in-frame sequences with V and J called. Part of the clones is not carried over; for the studies checked, unresolved V genes explain less than half of this, and the remainder is unexplained. For this sample there are around 37,000 clones; over 70% appear just once. The biggest ten clones account for around 9.2% of the sample. During colonoscopy, one to two pinch biopsies were obtained from the rectum for research purposes. The sample consisted of gut tissue. These receptors came from a boy between 10 and 17 years old with severe ulcerative colitis.

The chain links TRBV19 to TRBJ2-5; D might be TRBD1 or TRBD2, each matching 5 bases. The V gene lost 3 bases and the J gene lost 0 bases, with 11 bases spanning the gap. The CDR3 has 15 amino acids. Germline CDR1 LNHDA, CDR2 SQIVND (reference sequence). As DNA, the CDR3 is TGTGCCAGTAGTATCGGGACCGGATACCAAGAGACCCAGTACTTC. Translated: CASSIGTGYQETQYF.

The CDR3 DNA reads TGTGCCAGCAGCTTGGGACAGGGGGGTGAGCAGTACTTC. This gives the protein CASSLGQGGEQYF. The chain uses TRBV7-9 and TRBJ2-7; 11 bases match TRBD1. The CDR3 is 13 residues long. Trimming at V came to 3 bases and at J to 7 bases, leaving 2 bases not matched to a gene. CDR1 is SEHNR, CDR2 FQNEAQ, per germline (reference sequence).

V usage is TRBV29-1 and J usage is TRBJ2-7; 10 positions agree with TRBD1. The J segment lost 6 bases and the V segment lost 4 bases, leaving 6 bases of the junction unmatched. Germline CDR1 is SQVTM and CDR2 is ANQGSEA. This CDR3 is 13 amino acids long. CDR3 sequence: CSVALDRGREQYF. The CDR3 bases are TGCAGCGTTGCCCTAGACAGGGGGCGCGAGCAGTACTTC.

The chain recombines TRBV9 with TRBJ1-4, with D possibly being TRBD1 (5 bases). Germline loops: CDR1 SGDLS, CDR2 YYNGEE. The V end was cut by 3 bases, the J end by 0 bases, with 15 bases between. The CDR3 contains 17 residues. DNA for the CDR3: TGTGCCAGCAGCGCCAGGGACCTTTCCGCAACTAATGAAAAACTGTTTTTT. This gives the protein CASSARDLSATNEKLFF.

This chain links TRBV7-9 with TRBJ2-2; maybe TRBD1 (6 bases). CDR3 length: 15 residues. V dropped 3 bases and J dropped 8 bases, with 16 bases sitting between them. Germline V gene lookup returns CDR1 SEHNR and CDR2 FQNEAQ (reference sequence). CDR3 region: CASSFRQDRKGELFF. CDR3 coding DNA: TGTGCCAGCAGCTTCCGACAGGATCGAAAGGGGGAGCTGTTTTTT.

The chain is built from TRBV6-1 and TRBJ2-4; 7 positions agree with TRBD1. The V segment lost 5 bases and the J segment 4 bases; nucleotides outside the gene matches: 5. The CDR3 consists of 14 residues. Germline V gene lookup returns CDR1 MNHNS and CDR2 SASEGT. CDR3 region: CASSWDRLKNIQYF. For the CDR3, the DNA is TGTGCCAGCAGTTGGGACAGACTTAAAAACATTCAGTACTTC.

The gene calls are TRBV6-6 and TRBJ1-5; TRBD1 agrees at 8 bases. CDR3 size: 13 residues. Germline V gene sequence: CDR1 MNHNY, CDR2 SVGAGI (reference sequence). The junction had 7 bases not matched to a gene; V was cut back by 8 bases and J by 7 bases. The CDR3 DNA reads TGTGCCAGCGTAGTAACAGGGGGGCAGCCCCAGCATTTT. It encodes CASVVTGGQPQHF.

The V and J genes are TRBV5-5 and TRBJ1-3, with D tentatively TRBD1 (6 bases). Germline V gives CDR1 SGHKS, CDR2 YYEKEE (reference sequence). V dropped 4 bases and J dropped 0 bases, with 11 bases sitting between them. This CDR3 has 15 amino acids. The CDR3 DNA reads TGTGCCAGCAGCATGGACAGTTACTCTGGAAACACCATATATTTT. Translated: CASSMDSYSGNTIYF. Variable domain in full (rest from reference TRBV5-5 and TRBJ1-3): DAGVTQSPTHLIKTRGQQVTLRCSPISGHKSVSWYQQVLGQGPQFIFQYYEKEERGRGNFPDRFSARQFPNYSSELNVNALLLGDSALYLCASSMDSYSGNTIYFGEGSWLTVV.

V gene TRBV5-1 combines with J gene TRBJ1-5; D gene unclear. The CDR3 spans 16 residues. Trimming cost V 2 bases and J 0 bases, with 12 bases left between them. Germline V gives CDR1 SGHRS, CDR2 YFSETQ. The chain's CDR3 is CASSFGPGNSNQPQHF. The CDR3 DNA reads TGCGCCAGCAGCTTCGGTCCCGGCAATAGCAATCAGCCCCAGCATTTT.